The next 31 T cell receptor beta chains were all read from a single sample in a study of identical twins. TCRdb re-analysed the 5' RACE reads in MiXCR, keeping a single row per CDR3 protein. The sample lists a few hundred thousand distinct CDR3 sequences, 9.5% seen once, with approximately 6.6% in the top ten. These same data were also listed under a study on yellow fever vaccine responses in identical twins.

Sequenced: CD8+ T cells sorted from blood. Every receptor here comes from a young woman in good health.

This clonotype occurred many times. This sequence joins TRBV6-1 and TRBJ2-5; tentatively, D is TRBD1 or TRBD2 (6 bases each). The V gene lost 8 bases and the J gene lost 1 base, with 11 bases spanning the gap. Looked up from germline, CDR1 is MNHNS and CDR2 is SASEGT. The CDR3 has 13 amino acids. For the CDR3, the DNA is TGTGCCAGCTCGTCGGGGGCCCAAGAGACCCAGTACTTC. It translates to CASSSGAQETQYF.

This clonotype was counted only a few times. V and J are TRBV3-1 and TRBJ2-7; D gene ambiguous. With 0 bases removed from V and 6 bases from J, the gap between germline ends came to 21 bases. The CDR3 loop spans 17 amino acids. Germline V gene sequence: CDR1 LGHDT, CDR2 YNNKEL (reference sequence). The DNA of the CDR3 is TGTGCCAGCAGCCAAGATATGAAGTACCGGACCTTGGGCGAGCAGTACTTC. This gives the protein CASSQDMKYRTLGEQYF.

This clonotype was observed many times. The gene calls are TRBV3-1 and TRBJ2-7; 7 positions match TRBD1. The CDR3 is made up of 17 amino acids. Trimming took 0 bases from V and 2 from J; bases not matched to a gene: 10. Germline CDR1 and CDR2: LGHDT and YNNKEL (reference sequence). The CDR3 loop reads CASSQDTRTGSPYEQYF. CDR3 DNA sequence: TGTGCCAGCAGCCAAGACACCCGGACAGGATCCCCCTACGAGCAGTACTTC.

The table lists this clonotype with a few counts. The J gene is TRBJ2-7, the V gene TRBV7-9; D is uncertain. This CDR3 is 15 amino acids long. Between the trimmed V and J ends, which lost 1 base and 6 bases, there was a span of 16 bases. Germline assignment: CDR1 SEHNR and CDR2 FQNEAQ (reference sequence). The CDR3 sequence is CASSLVGQGLSEQYF. In DNA form, the CDR3 reads TGTGCCAGCAGCTTAGTAGGGCAAGGGCTTTCCGAGCAGTACTTC.

The chain joins TRBV3-1 to TRBJ1-5; D remains ambiguous. Germline V gene lookup returns CDR1 LGHDT and CDR2 YNNKEL (reference sequence). CDR3 length equals 14 residues. V was cut by 0 bases and J by 6 bases, with 9 bases left in between. The CDR3 loop is CASSQDESFQPQHF. The CDR3 bases are TGTGCCAGCAGCCAAGACGAGTCGTTTCAGCCCCAGCATTTT.

This clonotype was observed at least ten times. The V call is TRBV7-6, the J call TRBJ1-5; 7 nucleotides align to TRBD1. V trimming: 5 bases; J trimming: 0 bases; junction bases outside the gene matches: 7. Germline CDR1 SGHVS, CDR2 FNYEAQ. The CDR3 covers 16 residues. CDR3 sequence: CASSAYQGDSNQPQHF. As DNA, the CDR3 is TGTGCCAGCAGCGCGTATCAGGGGGATAGCAATCAGCCCCAGCATTTT.

The chain combines TRBV18 with TRBJ2-5, with 8 bases matching TRBD2. From germline, CDR1 is KGHSH and CDR2 LQKENI. CDR3 length equals 17 residues. J was trimmed by 2 bases and V by 0 bases; bases with no gene match: 8. CDR3 sequence (DNA): TGTGCCAGCTCACCACCGTTCGGCGGCGGGAGGCAAGAGACCCAGTACTTC. Translating it yields CASSPPFGGGRQETQYF.

This clonotype was seen at least ten times. The rearrangement uses TRBV5-1 and TRBJ2-7; TRBD2 agrees at 13 bases. The CDR3 runs to 15 residues. Germline V gives CDR1 SGHRS, CDR2 YFSETQ. The junction had 6 bases not matched to a gene; V was cut back by 4 bases and J by 5 bases. The CDR3 DNA is TGCGCCAGCAGCCCCGGGACTAGCGGGGTTGACGAGCAGTACTTC. It yields the protein CASSPGTSGVDEQYF.

This clonotype was counted ten times or more. The chain joins TRBV9 to TRBJ1-5; a possible D gene is TRBD1 (5 bases). The CDR3 sequence is 15 residues long. The germline V and J ends were trimmed by 2 bases and 0 bases, with 9 bases remaining between them. Germline CDR1 and CDR2: SGDLS and YYNGEE. The CDR3: CASSVGQDSNQPQHF. The CDR3, as DNA: TGTGCCAGCAGCGTCGGACAAGATAGCAATCAGCCCCAGCATTTT.

This clonotype was picked up many times. The chain links TRBV28 to TRBJ2-3, with 16 bases lining up with TRBD2. From germline, CDR1 is MDHEN and CDR2 SYDVKM. The CDR3 spans 20 residues. V shed 4 bases, J shed 5 bases, and the junction held 15 bases outside the gene matches. CDR3 amino acids: CASSSDRTGLAGGPVDTQYF. The CDR3, as DNA: TGTGCCAGCAGTTCAGACAGGACGGGACTAGCGGGGGGGCCCGTAGATACGCAGTATTTT.

The sample holds many counts of this clonotype. This chain joins TRBV21-1 and TRBJ2-3; TRBD2 is taken as the D call from the table, unchecked against the DNA. TRBV21-1 is tagged as a pseudogene. The CDR3 has 17 amino acids. CDR3 in DNA: TGTGCCAGCAGCGCACCTCGGGGTAGCGGTAGCACAGATACGCAGTATTTT. Residues: CASSAPRGSGSTDTQYF.

Ten or more counts support this clonotype. The gene calls are TRBV28 and TRBJ2-5, with D uncertain. CDR3 size: 13 residues. Germline V gene lookup returns CDR1 MDHEN and CDR2 SYDVKM. V lost 3 bases to trimming and J lost 3 bases, with 8 bases between them. The CDR3 DNA is TGTGCCAGCAGTTTGGTCGAAAAAGAGACCCAGTACTTC. Protein: CASSLVEKETQYF.

The table lists this clonotype with many counts. The CDR3 is CSATNWAGPSSYNEQFF. The CDR3 DNA sequence: TGCAGTGCTACAAATTGGGCGGGGCCGAGCTCCTACAATGAGCAGTTCTTC. The V and J genes are TRBV20-1 and TRBJ2-1; a weak D match, TRBD2 (6 bases). Germline V gene data show CDR1 as DFQATT and CDR2 as SNEGSKA (reference sequence). Trimming stripped 4 bases from V and 0 bases from J, with 19 bases between. The CDR3 totals 17 residues.

This sequence joins TRBV6-1 and TRBJ2-7; 15 bases map to TRBD2. Trimming at V came to 6 bases and at J to 6 bases, leaving 15 bases not matched to a gene. This CDR3 region has 18 residues. CDR1 is MNHNS and CDR2 is SASEGT in the germline V gene. The CDR3 loop is CASSQIPGLAGGPGEQYF. For the CDR3, the DNA is TGTGCCAGCAGCCAGATCCCCGGACTAGCGGGGGGGCCGGGCGAGCAGTACTTC.

This clonotype was found a few times. J is TRBJ2-2 and V is TRBV21-1; TRBD2, the D gene given by the table, was not confirmed from the DNA. TRBV21-1 is described as a pseudogene. The CDR3 is made up of 17 amino acids. This chain's CDR3 is CASSKKPEEAETGELFF. CDR3 nucleotides: TGTGCCAGCAGCAAAAAACCAGAGGAGGCCGAGACCGGGGAGCTGTTTTTT.

This clonotype was seen ten or more times. The V call is TRBV2, the J call TRBJ2-3, with D possibly matching TRBD2 (7 bases). CDR1 is SNHLY, CDR2 FYNNEI, per germline. V lost 2 bases and J lost 6, with 12 bases in between. This CDR3 is 14 amino acids long. DNA for the CDR3: TGTGCCAGCAGTGAATACGGGGGGCGGGATACGCAGTATTTT. Translating gives CASSEYGGRDTQYF.

The table lists this clonotype with many counts. For the CDR3, the DNA is TGTGCCAGCAGCGACCGGGGACTAGGTCCCAGTGAGCAGTTCTTC. It yields the protein CASSDRGLGPSEQFF. V is TRBV7-9 and J is TRBJ2-1; 8 positions match TRBD2. Germline V gene lookup returns CDR1 SEHNR and CDR2 FQNEAQ (reference sequence). V shed 5 bases and J 9 bases; nucleotides not matched to a gene: 12. The CDR3 is 15 amino acids.

A few counts support this clonotype. The chain links TRBV7-6 to TRBJ2-7; 7 bases match TRBD1. CDR1 SGHVS and CDR2 FNYEAQ come from the germline V gene. The length of the CDR3 is 14 residues. The V and J ends lost 5 bases and 0 bases, in that order; junction bases with no gene match: 4. The CDR3 coding sequence is TGTGCCAGCAGCGCAGGGGACAGCTCCTACGAGCAGTACTTC. Its translation is CASSAGDSSYEQYF. The full variable domain, in which reference TRBV7-6 and TRBJ2-7 provide the parts outside the CDR3, is GAGVSQSPRYKVTKRGQDVALRCDPISGHVSLYWYRQALGQGPEFLTYFNYEAQQDKSGLPNDRFSAERPEGSISTLTIQRTEQRDSAMYRCASSAGDSSYEQYFGPGTRLTVT.

In this sample, this clonotype turned up many times. The chain couples TRBV7-8 to TRBJ2-2, with D possibly matching TRBD1 (7 bases). CDR1 and CDR2 (germline): SGHVS, FQNEAQ. The CDR3 is made up of 17 amino acids. Between the trimmed V and J ends, which lost 5 bases and 3 bases, there was a span of 19 bases. This chain's CDR3 is CASSPGDREEYTGELFF. DNA for the CDR3: TGTGCCAGCAGCCCCGGCGACAGGGAGGAGTACACCGGGGAGCTGTTTTTT. The full variable domain, in which reference TRBV7-8 and TRBJ2-2 provide the parts outside the CDR3, is GAGVSQSPRYKVAKRGQDVALRCDPISGHVSLFWYQQALGQGPEFLTYFQNEAQLDKSGLPSDRFFAERPEGSVSTLKIQRTQQEDSAVYLCASSPGDREEYTGELFFGEGSRLTVL.

There are many counts of this clonotype. The chain uses TRBV27 and TRBJ2-7; D not certain. Germline values: CDR1 MNHEY, CDR2 SMNVEV (reference sequence). Trimming removed 7 bases from V and 2 bases from J, with 6 bases in between. The CDR3 sequence is 11 residues long. CDR3 region: CASTDTYEQYF. CDR3 bases: TGTGCCAGCACGGATACCTACGAGCAGTACTTC.

This clonotype has ten or more counts. V and J are TRBV3-1 and TRBJ2-3, with 12 bases aligning to TRBD1. The CDR3 runs to 16 residues. After removal of 5 bases from V and 4 bases from J, the junction contained 7 bases not matched to a gene. Looked up from germline, CDR1 is LGHDT and CDR2 is YNNKEL (reference sequence). This CDR3 is CASSFPGTGGADTQYF. The CDR3 DNA reads as TGTGCCAGCAGCTTCCCCGGGACAGGGGGCGCAGATACGCAGTATTTT.

This clonotype was recorded many times. This chain uses TRBV5-1 with TRBJ2-5; D remains ambiguous. Trimming left V 1 base short and J 0 bases short, with 7 bases between. CDR3 length equals 14 residues. Germline lookup yields CDR1 SGHRS and CDR2 YFSETQ. CDR3 nucleotide sequence: TGCGCCAGCAGCTTGTTCCCGTACCAAGAGACCCAGTACTTC. This translates into CASSLFPYQETQYF. Together with reference TRBV5-1 and TRBJ2-5, the CDR3 gives the full variable domain: KAGVTQTPRYLIKTRGQQVTLSCSPISGHRSVSWYQQTPGQGLQFLFEYFSETQRNKGNFPGRFSGRQFSNSRSEMNVSTLELGDSALYLCASSLFPYQETQYFGPGTRLLVL.

The chain is built from TRBV18 and TRBJ2-7; 9 bases agree with TRBD1. The length of the CDR3 is 15 residues. Losses at the gene ends were 5 bases for V and 2 bases for J; bases not matched to a gene: 7. Germline V lookup: CDR1 KGHSH, CDR2 LQKENI. CDR3 amino acids: CASSSSGTGTYEQYF. The CDR3 DNA is TGTGCCAGCTCAAGCTCCGGGACAGGGACCTACGAGCAGTACTTC.

The chain recombines TRBV18 with TRBJ2-5; D gene ambiguous. CDR3 length equals 17 residues. Germline V gene sequence: CDR1 KGHSH, CDR2 LQKENI. V dropped 2 bases and J dropped 5 bases, with 21 bases sitting between them. The CDR3 sequence is CASSPSVISRPDETQYF. CDR3 sequence (DNA): TGTGCCAGCTCACCATCCGTCATCTCACGCCCCGACGAGACCCAGTACTTC.

This chain joins TRBV29-1 and TRBJ1-1; no reliable D call. V shed 4 bases and J shed 1 base, with 7 bases lying between them. Germline CDR1 SQVTM, CDR2 ANQGSEA. The CDR3 runs 12 residues. The CDR3: CSVVQPNTEAFF. In nucleotides, the CDR3 is TGCAGCGTTGTTCAGCCGAACACTGAAGCTTTCTTT. Full variable domain (missing parts from reference TRBV29-1 and TRBJ1-1): SAVISQKPSRDICQRGTSLTIQCQVDSQVTMMFWYRQQPGQSLTLIATANQGSEATYESGFVIDKFPISRPNLTFSTLTVSNMSPEDSSIYLCSVVQPNTEAFFGQGTRLTVV.

V is TRBV20-1 and J is TRBJ2-1, with D perhaps matching TRBD2 (7 bases). V was cut by 6 bases and J by 0 bases, with 18 bases left in between. This CDR3 is built from 16 residues. CDR1 is DFQATT, CDR2 SNEGSKA, per germline (reference sequence). CDR3 residues: CSAPGAAGLSYNEQFF. The DNA of the CDR3 is TGCAGTGCCCCAGGGGCAGCGGGGCTCTCCTACAATGAGCAGTTCTTC.

The sample holds a few counts of this clonotype. One end of the junction is discordant with germline, which a read error may explain. This chain links TRBV7-7 with TRBJ2-4, with 7 nucleotides matching TRBD1. CDR3 size: 15 residues. Germline V gives CDR1 SSHAT, CDR2 FNYEAQ (reference sequence). The CDR3 DNA follows: TGTGCTAGCAGCTTGACAGGGCTAGCCAAAAACATTCAGTACTTC. Protein sequence: CASSLTGLAKNIQYF.

There are many counts of this clonotype. The rearrangement uses TRBV7-2 and TRBJ2-2; TRBD2 is a possible D gene (5 bases). The V end was cut by 5 bases, the J end by 4 bases, with 11 bases between. This CDR3 has 14 amino acids. Germline CDR1 is SGHTA and CDR2 is FQGNSA. DNA for the CDR3: TGTGCCAGCAGCCCCCTCGGAGGCACCGGGGAGCTGTTTTTT. It specifies CASSPLGGTGELFF.

This clonotype was observed a few times. The rearrangement joins TRBV21-1 to TRBJ2-5. TRBV21-1 is reported as a pseudogene. The length of the CDR3 is 17 residues. For the CDR3, the DNA is TGTGCCAGCAGCAGCTTGGAGACCGTCCTTACTCAAGAGACCCAGTACTTC. It is translated as CASSSLETVLTQETQYF.

This clonotype was recorded only once. This chain joins TRBV5-1 and TRBJ2-7, with TRBD2 matching 14 bases. CDR1 SGHRS and CDR2 YFSETQ come from the germline V gene. The CDR3 contains 16 residues. J was trimmed by 4 bases and V by 4 bases; bases with no gene match: 7. CDR3 nucleotides: TGCGCCAGCAGCAGGGGACTAGCGGGAGTCGGTTACGAGCAGTACTTC. This gives the protein CASSRGLAGVGYEQYF.

This clonotype came up a few times. The chain joins TRBV11-2 to TRBJ2-4, with a weak D call TRBD1 (6 bases). CDR1 is SGHAT and CDR2 is FQNNGV in the germline V gene. V lost 2 bases to trimming and J lost 3 bases, with 17 bases between them. The CDR3 has 17 amino acids. The CDR3 loop reads CASSLKPPHRDKNIQYF. The DNA for the CDR3 is TGTGCCAGCAGCTTAAAGCCCCCCCACAGGGACAAAAACATTCAGTACTTC.